The T cell receptor (beta chain) described here comes from a study of T-cell memory formation after mild COVID-19. Looking at the study overall: TCR clusters mostly belonged to single donors.

This clonotype was seen a handful of times. Its antigen is not identified. General observations from the study: The study found balanced CD4/CD8 in clones contracting day 15 to 85 and a CD4+ lean in later expanders. There were some responding clones in pre-infection memory, which suggested that cross-reactive memory had joined.

Sample barcodes and UMIs were carried by the TCR alpha and TCR beta cDNA libraries that 5'RACE generated with constant-segment primers. TCRdb redid the calling of the 5' RACE reads with MiXCR, one entry per CDR3 protein. The sample has about 150,000 distinct CDR3 sequences, 10% to 15% seen once. In germline, CDR1 is MNHEY, CDR2 SVGAGI. This CDR3 has 13 amino acids. V was clipped by 8 bases and J by 3 bases, with 12 bases between them. The source material was PBMCs or a T cell subset sorted from them (not recorded which). The chain joins TRBV6-5 to TRBJ2-3; possible D gene TRBD2, 6 bases. The TCR was taken from a man aged 18 to 29 who had mild COVID-19 (a few samples of this study predate the infection). Cell type and time point are not known. The CDR3 reads CASVGGVTDTQYF. DNA for the CDR3: TGTGCCAGCGTGGGGGGTGTTACAGATACGCAGTATTTT.